This TCR beta chain was recorded in a study of type 1 regulatory T cells. Study-level information: This in vitro CD4 product, T-allo10, is enriched for Tr1 cells and alloantigen-specific.

MiXCR, run by TCRdb on the reads, gives a single entry per CDR3 protein. Among some 20,000 distinct CDR3 sequences listed, around half were seen once. This clonotype has a handful of counts. Its antigen is unidentified. Germline CDR1 is SNHLY and CDR2 is FYNNEI. V was clipped by 7 bases and J by 4 bases, with 16 bases between them. This CDR3 contains 14 residues. Input material: cultured T cells, either the whole culture or a sorted T cell fraction (not recorded which). This receptor was obtained from a human donor in good health. The genes are TRBV2 and TRBJ1-2; no definite D call. The CDR3 reads CASKLAPSLYGYTF. The CDR3, as DNA: TGTGCCAGCAAGTTGGCCCCGTCACTCTATGGCTACACCTTC. Filled out from reference TRBV2 and TRBJ1-2, the complete variable domain reads EPEVTQTPSHQVTQMGQEVILRCVPISNHLYFYWYRQILGQKVEFLVSFYNNEISEKSEIFDDQFSVERPDGSNFTLKIRSTKLEDSAMYFCASKLAPSLYGYTFGSGTRLTVV.